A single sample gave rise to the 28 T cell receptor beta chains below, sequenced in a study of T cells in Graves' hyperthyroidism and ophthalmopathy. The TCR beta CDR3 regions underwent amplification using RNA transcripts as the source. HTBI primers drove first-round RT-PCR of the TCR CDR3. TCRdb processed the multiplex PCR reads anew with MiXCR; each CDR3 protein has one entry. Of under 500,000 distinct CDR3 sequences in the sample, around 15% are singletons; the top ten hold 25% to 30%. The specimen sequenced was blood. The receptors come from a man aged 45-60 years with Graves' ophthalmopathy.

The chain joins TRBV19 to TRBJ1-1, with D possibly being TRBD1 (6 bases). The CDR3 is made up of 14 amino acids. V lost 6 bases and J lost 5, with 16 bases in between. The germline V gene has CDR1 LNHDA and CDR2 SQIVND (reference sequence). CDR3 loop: CASSQRGARTEAFF. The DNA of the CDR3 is TGTGCCAGTAGCCAGAGGGGGGCCCGGACTGAAGCTTTCTTT.

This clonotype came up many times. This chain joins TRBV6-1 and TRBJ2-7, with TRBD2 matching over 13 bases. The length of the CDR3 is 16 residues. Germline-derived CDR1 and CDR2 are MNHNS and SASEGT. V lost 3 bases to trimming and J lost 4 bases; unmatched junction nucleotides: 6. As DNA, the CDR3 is TGTGCCAGCAGTGAGGGACTAGCGGGAATAAGATACGAGCAGTACTTC. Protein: CASSEGLAGIRYEQYF.

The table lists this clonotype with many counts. CDR3 bases: TGCAGCGTTCCGGACCACCAAGGGGGGCTCTACAATGAGCAGTTCTTC. It specifies CSVPDHQGGLYNEQFF. The chain is built from TRBV29-1 and TRBJ2-1, with D possibly being TRBD1 or TRBD2 (6 bases each). V was clipped by 5 bases and J by 3 bases, with 20 bases between them. The CDR3 totals 16 residues. Germline-derived CDR1 and CDR2 are SQVTM and ANQGSEA.

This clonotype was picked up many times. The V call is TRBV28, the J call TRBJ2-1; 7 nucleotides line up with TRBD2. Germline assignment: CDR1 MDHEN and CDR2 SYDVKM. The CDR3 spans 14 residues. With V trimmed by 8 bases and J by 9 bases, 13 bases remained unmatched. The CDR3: CASVAGGRAGEQFF. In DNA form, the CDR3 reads TGTGCCAGCGTCGCCGGTGGGAGGGCCGGTGAGCAGTTCTTC.

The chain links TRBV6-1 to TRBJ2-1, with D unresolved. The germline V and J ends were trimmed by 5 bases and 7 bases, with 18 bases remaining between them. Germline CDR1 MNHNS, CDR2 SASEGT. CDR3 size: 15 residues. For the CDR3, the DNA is TGTGCCAGCAGTTATAATCCCATCCCCCAAAATGAGCAGTTCTTC. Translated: CASSYNPIPQNEQFF.

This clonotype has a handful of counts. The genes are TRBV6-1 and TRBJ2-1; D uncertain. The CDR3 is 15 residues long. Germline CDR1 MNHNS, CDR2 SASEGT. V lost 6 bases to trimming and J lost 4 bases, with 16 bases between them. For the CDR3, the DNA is TGTGCCAGCAGGCCCCGGGTGGCCCCTTACAATGAGCAGTTCTTC. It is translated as CASRPRVAPYNEQFF.

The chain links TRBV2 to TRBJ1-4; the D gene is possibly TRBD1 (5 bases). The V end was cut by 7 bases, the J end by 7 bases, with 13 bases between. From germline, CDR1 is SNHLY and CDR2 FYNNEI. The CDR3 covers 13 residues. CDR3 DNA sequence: TGTGCCAGCAATGCGCAGGGTCGTGAAAAACTGTTTTTT. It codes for CASNAQGREKLFF.

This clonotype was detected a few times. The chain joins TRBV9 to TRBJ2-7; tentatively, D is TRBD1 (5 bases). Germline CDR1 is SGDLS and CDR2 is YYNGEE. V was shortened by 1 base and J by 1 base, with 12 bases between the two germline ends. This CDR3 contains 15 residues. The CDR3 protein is CASSVKDTESYEQYF. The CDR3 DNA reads TGTGCCAGCAGCGTAAAGGACACGGAGTCCTACGAGCAGTACTTC.

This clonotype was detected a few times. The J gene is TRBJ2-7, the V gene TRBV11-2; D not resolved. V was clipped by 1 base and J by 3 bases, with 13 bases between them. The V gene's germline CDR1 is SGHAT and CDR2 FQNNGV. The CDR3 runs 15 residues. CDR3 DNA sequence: TGTGCCAGCAGCTTAGGGCAGACATTAGGCTACGAGCAGTACTTC. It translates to CASSLGQTLGYEQYF.

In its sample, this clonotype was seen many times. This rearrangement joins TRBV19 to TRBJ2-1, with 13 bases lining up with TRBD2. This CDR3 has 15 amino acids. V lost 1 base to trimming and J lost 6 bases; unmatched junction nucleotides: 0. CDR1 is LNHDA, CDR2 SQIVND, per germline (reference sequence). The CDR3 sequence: CASSIGTSGSNEQFF. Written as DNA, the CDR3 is TGTGCCAGTAGTATAGGGACTAGCGGGAGCAATGAGCAGTTCTTC. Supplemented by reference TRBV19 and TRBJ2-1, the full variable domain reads DGGITQSPKYLFRKEGQNVTLSCEQNLNHDAMYWYRQDPGQGLRLIYYSQIVNDFQKGDIAEGYSVSREKKESFPLTVTSAQKNPTAFYLCASSIGTSGSNEQFFGPGTRLTVL.

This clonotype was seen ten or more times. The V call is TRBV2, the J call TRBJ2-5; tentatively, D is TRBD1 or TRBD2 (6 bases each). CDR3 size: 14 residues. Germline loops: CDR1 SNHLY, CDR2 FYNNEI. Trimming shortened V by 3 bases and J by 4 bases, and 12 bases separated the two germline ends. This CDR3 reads CASSDIRGRETQYF. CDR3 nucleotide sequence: TGTGCCAGCAGTGATATACGGGGGCGAGAGACCCAGTACTTC. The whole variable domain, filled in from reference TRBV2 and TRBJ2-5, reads EPEVTQTPSHQVTQMGQEVILRCVPISNHLYFYWYRQILGQKVEFLVSFYNNEISEKSEIFDDQFSVERPDGSNFTLKIRSTKLEDSAMYFCASSDIRGRETQYFGPGTRLLVL.

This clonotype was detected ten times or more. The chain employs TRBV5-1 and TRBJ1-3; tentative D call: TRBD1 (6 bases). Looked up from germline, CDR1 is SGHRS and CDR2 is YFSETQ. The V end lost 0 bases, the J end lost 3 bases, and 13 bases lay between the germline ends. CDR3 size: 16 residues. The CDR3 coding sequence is TGCGCCAGCAGCTTGGATACAGGGACTCTTGGAAACACCATATATTTT. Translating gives CASSLDTGTLGNTIYF.

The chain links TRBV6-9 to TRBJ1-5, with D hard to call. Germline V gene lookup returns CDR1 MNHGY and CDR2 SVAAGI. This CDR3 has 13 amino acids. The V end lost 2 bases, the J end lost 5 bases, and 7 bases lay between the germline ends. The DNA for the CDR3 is TGTGCCAGCAGTTATAAAAGGGATCAGCCCCAGCATTTT. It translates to CASSYKRDQPQHF.

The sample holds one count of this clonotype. CDR3 DNA: TGTGCCAGCAGCTTAGCGCAGGTAGCGGGGCGCACAGATACGCAGTATTTT. Translation gives CASSLAQVAGRTDTQYF. The J gene is TRBJ2-3, the V gene TRBV7-9; 8 bases are a match to TRBD2. Germline V lookup: CDR1 SEHNR, CDR2 FQNEAQ (reference sequence). The CDR3 is 17 residues long. V was pared by 0 bases and J by 1 base, with 6 bases of the junction left unmatched.

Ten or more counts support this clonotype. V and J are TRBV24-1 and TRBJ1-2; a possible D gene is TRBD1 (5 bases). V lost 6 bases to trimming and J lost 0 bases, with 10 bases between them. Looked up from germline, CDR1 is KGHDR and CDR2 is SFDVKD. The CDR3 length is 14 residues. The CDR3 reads CATSSGAANYGYTF. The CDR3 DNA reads TGTGCCACCAGTTCCGGGGCAGCTAACTATGGCTACACCTTC.

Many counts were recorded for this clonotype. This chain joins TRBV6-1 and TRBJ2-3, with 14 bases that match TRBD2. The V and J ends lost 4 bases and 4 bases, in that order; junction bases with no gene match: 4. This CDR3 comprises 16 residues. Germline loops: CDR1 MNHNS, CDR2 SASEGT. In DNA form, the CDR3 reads TGTGCCAGCAGTGCAAGACTAGCGGGAGGGTCAGATACGCAGTATTTT. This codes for CASSARLAGGSDTQYF.

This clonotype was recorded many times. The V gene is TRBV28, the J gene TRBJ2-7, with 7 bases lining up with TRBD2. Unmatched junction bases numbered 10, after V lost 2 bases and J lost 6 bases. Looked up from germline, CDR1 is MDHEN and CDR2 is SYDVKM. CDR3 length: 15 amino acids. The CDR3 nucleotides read TGTGCCAGCAGTTTAGGCGGGAGTATCCCCCCCGAGCAGTACTTC. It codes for CASSLGGSIPPEQYF.

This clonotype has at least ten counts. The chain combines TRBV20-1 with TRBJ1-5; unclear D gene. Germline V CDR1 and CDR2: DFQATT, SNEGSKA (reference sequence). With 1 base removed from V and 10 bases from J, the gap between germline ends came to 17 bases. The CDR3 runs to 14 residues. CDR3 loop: CSARGGGEREPQHF. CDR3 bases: TGCAGTGCTAGAGGTGGCGGGGAGAGGGAACCCCAGCATTTT.

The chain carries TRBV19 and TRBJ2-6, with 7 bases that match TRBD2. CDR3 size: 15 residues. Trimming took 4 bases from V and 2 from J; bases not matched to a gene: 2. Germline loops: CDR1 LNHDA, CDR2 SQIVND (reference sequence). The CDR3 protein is CASSNAGAGANVLTF. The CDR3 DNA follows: TGTGCCAGTAGTAACGCGGGAGCTGGGGCCAACGTCCTGACTTTC. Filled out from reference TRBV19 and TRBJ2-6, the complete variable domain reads DGGITQSPKYLFRKEGQNVTLSCEQNLNHDAMYWYRQDPGQGLRLIYYSQIVNDFQKGDIAEGYSVSREKKESFPLTVTSAQKNPTAFYLCASSNAGAGANVLTFGAGSRLTVL.

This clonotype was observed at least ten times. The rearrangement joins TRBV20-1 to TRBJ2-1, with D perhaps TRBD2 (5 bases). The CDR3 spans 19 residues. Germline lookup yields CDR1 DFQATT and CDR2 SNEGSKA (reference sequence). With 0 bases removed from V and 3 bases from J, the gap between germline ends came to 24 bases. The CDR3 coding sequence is TGCAGTGCTAGAGATGAAAGTTTGGAGGTTTTGGCAGGCTACAATGAGCAGTTCTTC. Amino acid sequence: CSARDESLEVLAGYNEQFF.

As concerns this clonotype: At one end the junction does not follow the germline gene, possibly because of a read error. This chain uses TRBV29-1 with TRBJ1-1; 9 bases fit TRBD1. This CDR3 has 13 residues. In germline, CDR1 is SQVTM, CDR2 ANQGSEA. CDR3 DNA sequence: TGCAGCGCTGAAGGGGACAGGGAATTCCCAGCTTTCTTT. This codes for CSAEGDREFPAFF.

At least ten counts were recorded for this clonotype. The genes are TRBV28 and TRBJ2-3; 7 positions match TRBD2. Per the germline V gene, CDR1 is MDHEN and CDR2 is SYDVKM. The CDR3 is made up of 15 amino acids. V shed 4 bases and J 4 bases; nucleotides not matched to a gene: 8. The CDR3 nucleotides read TGTGCCAGCAGTTCGGGGGAGGGCCGGTCAGATACGCAGTATTTT. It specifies CASSSGEGRSDTQYF.

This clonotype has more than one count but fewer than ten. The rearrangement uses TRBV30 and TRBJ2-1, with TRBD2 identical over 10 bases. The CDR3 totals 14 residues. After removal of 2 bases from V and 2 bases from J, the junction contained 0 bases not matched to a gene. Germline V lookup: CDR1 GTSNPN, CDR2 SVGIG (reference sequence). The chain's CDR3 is CAWSSGRAYNEQFF. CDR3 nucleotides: TGTGCCTGGAGTAGCGGGAGGGCCTACAATGAGCAGTTCTTC.

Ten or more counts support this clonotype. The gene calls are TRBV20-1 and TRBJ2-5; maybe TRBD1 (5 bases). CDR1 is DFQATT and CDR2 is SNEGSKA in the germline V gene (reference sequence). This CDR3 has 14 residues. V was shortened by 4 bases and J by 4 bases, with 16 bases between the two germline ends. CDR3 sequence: CSAKRPQVAETQYF. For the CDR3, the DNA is TGCAGTGCTAAAAGACCACAGGTAGCAGAGACCCAGTACTTC.

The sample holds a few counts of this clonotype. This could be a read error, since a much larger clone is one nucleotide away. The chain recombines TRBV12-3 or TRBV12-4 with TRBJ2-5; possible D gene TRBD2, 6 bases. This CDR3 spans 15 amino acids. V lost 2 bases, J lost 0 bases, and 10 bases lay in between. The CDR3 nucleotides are TGTGCCAGCAGTTTACGGGGGTCGCACCAAGAGACCCAGTACTTC. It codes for CASSLRGSHQETQYF.

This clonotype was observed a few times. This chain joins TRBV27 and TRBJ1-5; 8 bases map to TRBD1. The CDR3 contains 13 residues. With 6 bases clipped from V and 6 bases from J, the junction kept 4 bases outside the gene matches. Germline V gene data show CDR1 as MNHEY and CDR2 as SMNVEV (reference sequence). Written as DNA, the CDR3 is TGTGCCAGCAGCGACAGGGGCGGTCAGCCCCAGCATTTT. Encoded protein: CASSDRGGQPQHF.

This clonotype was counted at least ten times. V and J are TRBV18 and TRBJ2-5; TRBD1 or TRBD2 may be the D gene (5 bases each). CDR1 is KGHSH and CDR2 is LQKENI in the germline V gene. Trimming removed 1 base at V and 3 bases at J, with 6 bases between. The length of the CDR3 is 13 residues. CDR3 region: CASSPLGEETQYF. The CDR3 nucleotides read TGTGCCAGCTCACCACTGGGGGAAGAGACCCAGTACTTC.

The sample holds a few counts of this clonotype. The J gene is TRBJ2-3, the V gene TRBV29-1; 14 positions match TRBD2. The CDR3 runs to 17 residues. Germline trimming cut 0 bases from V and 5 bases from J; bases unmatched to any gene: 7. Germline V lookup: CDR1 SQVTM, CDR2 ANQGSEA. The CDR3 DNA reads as TGCAGCGTTGAAGATCGAAGGACTAGCGGGAGGATAGATACGCAGTATTTT. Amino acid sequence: CSVEDRRTSGRIDTQYF.